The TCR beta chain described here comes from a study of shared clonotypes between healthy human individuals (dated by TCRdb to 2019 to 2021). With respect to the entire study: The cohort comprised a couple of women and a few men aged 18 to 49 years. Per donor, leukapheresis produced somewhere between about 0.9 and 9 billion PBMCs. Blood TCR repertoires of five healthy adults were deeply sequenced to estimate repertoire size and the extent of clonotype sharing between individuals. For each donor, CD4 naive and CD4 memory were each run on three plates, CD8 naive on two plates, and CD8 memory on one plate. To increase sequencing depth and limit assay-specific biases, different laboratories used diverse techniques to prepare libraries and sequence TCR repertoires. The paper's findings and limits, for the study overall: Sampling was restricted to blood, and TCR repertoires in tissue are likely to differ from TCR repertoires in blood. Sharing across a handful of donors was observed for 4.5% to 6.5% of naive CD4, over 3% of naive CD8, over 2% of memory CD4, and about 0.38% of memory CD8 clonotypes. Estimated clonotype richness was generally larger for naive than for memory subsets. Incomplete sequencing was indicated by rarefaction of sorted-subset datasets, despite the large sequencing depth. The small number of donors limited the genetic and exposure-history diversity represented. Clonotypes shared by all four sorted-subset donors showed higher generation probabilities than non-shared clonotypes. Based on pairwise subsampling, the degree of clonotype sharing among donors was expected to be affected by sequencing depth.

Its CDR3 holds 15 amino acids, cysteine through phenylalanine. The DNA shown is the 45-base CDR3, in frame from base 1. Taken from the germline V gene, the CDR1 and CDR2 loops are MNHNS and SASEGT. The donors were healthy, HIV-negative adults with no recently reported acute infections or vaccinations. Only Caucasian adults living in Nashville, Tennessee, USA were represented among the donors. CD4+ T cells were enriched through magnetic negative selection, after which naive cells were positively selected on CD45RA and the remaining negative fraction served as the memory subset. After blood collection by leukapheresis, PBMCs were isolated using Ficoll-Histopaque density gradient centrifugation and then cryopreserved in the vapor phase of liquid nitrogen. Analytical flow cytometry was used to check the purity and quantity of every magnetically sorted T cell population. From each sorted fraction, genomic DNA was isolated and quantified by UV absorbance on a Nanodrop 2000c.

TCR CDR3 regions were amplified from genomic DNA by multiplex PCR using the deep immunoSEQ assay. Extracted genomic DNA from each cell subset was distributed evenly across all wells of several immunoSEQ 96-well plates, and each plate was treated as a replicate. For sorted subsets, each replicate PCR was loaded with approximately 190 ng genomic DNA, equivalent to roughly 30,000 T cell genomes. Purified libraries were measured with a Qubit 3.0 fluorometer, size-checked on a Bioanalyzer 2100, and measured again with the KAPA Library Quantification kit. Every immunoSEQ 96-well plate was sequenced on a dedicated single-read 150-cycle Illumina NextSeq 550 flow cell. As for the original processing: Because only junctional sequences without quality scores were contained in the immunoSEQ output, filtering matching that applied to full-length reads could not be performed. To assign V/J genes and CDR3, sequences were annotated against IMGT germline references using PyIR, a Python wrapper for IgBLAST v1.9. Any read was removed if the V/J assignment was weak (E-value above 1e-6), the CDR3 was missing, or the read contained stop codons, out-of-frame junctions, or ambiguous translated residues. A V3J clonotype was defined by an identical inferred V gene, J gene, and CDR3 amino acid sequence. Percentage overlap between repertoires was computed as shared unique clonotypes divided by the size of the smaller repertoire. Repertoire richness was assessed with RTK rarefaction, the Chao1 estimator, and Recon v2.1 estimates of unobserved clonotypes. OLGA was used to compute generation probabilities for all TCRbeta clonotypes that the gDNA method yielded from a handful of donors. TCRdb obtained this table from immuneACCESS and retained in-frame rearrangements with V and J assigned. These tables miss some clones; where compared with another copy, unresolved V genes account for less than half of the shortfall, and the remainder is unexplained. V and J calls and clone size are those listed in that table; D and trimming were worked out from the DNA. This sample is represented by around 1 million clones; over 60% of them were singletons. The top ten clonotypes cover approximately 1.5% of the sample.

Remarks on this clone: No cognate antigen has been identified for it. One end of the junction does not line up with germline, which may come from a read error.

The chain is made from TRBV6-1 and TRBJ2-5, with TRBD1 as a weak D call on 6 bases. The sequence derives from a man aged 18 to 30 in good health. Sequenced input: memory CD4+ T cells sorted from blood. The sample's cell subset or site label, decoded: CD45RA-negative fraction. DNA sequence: TGTGCCAGCAGGGAAGGACAGAGCTCCCAAGAGACCCAGTACTTC. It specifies CASREGQSSQETQYF.